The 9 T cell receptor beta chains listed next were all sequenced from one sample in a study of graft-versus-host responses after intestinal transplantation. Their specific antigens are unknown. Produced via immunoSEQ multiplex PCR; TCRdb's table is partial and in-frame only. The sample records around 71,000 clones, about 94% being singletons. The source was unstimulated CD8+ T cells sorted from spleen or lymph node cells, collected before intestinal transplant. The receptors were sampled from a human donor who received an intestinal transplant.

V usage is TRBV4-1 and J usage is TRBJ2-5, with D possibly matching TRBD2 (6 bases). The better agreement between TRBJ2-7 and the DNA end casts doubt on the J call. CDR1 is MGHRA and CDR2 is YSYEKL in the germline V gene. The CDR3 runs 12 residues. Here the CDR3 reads CASGPGLYEQYF. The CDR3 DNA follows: TGCGCCAGCGGCCCGGGACTCTACGAGCAGTACTTC.

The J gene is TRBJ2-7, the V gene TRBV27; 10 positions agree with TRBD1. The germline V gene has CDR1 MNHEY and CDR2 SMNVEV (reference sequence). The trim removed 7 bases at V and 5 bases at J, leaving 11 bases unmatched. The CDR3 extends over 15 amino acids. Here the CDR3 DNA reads TGTGCCAGCACTCCAACGGGACAGGGGACCAACGAGCAGTACTTC. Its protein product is CASTPTGQGTNEQYF.

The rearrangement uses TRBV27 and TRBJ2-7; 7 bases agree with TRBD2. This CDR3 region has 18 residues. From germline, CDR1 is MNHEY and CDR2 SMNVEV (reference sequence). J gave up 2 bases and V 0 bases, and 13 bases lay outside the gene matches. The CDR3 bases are TGTGCCAGCAGTTTATCGGGGCTAGCGGAGGGGATTCCCTACGAGCAGTACTTC. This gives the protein CASSLSGLAEGIPYEQYF.

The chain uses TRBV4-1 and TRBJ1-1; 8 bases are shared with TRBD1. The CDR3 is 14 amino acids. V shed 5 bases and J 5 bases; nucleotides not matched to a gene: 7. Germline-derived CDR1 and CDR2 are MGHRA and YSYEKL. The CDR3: CASSYLRGRTEAFF. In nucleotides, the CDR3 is TGCGCCAGCAGCTACCTCAGGGGGCGGACTGAAGCTTTCTTT.

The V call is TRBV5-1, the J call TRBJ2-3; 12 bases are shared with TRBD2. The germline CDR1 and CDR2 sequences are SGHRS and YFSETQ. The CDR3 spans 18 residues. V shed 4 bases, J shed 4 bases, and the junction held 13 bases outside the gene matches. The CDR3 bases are TGCGCCAGCAGCGGGGGACTAGCGGGTGACTTATTTTCAGATACGCAGTATTTT. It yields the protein CASSGGLAGDLFSDTQYF.

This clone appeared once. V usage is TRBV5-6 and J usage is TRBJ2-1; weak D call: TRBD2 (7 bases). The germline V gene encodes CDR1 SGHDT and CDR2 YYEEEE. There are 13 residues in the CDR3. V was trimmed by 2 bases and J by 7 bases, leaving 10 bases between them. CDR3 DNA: TGTGCCAGCAGCTTAGGGGGGGTGAATGAGCAGTTCTTC. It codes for CASSLGGVNEQFF.

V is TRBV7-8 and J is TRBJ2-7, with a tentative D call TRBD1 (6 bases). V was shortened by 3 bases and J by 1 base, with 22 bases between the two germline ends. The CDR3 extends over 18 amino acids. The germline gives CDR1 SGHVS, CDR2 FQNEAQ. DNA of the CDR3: TGTGCCAGCAGCTTCTCCAAACTGACGGGACACCATTCCTACGAGCAGTACTTC. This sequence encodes CASSFSKLTGHHSYEQYF.

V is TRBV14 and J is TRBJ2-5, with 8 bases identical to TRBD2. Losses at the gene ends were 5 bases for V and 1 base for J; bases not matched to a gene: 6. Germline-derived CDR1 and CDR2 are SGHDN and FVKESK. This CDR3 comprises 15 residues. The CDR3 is CASSDYTSGQETQYF. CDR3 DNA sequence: TGTGCCAGCAGCGACTACACTAGCGGCCAAGAGACCCAGTACTTC.

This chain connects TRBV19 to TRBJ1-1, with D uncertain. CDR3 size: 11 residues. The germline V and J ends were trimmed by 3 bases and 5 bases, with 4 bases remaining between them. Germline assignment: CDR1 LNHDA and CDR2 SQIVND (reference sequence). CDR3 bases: TGTGCCAGTAGTATTGTGACTGAAGCTTTCTTT. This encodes CASSIVTEAFF.